Each of the 15 T cell receptor beta chains below was sequenced from the same sample in a study of blood T cell repertoires in COVID-19. Measured with immunoSEQ multiplex PCR; TCRdb has only the in-frame clones, and not every one. Of around 300,000 clones listed, more than 80% are singletons. The specimen sequenced was peripheral blood. The receptors here all came from a woman aged 25 to 39 with active or convalescent COVID-19.

V usage is TRBV28 and J usage is TRBJ2-1; 9 bases agree with TRBD1. V shed 4 bases, J shed 3 bases, and the junction held 10 bases outside the gene matches. The CDR3 is made up of 17 amino acids. Germline CDR1 is MDHEN and CDR2 is SYDVKM. DNA of the CDR3: TGTGCCAGCAGTTCACTAGTGGGACAGGGTTTCTACAATGAGCAGTTCTTC. Encoded protein: CASSSLVGQGFYNEQFF.

The rearrangement uses TRBV18 and TRBJ2-1; TRBD2 matches 13 bases. Germline CDR1 and CDR2: KGHSH and LQKENI. CDR3 length: 15 residues. The trim removed 2 bases at V and 10 bases at J, leaving 5 bases unmatched. CDR3: CASSPGLAGVGEQFF. The CDR3 DNA follows: TGTGCCAGCTCACCAGGACTAGCGGGGGTCGGGGAGCAGTTCTTC.

The genes are TRBV2 and TRBJ1-5; TRBD1 matches 7 bases. The CDR3 is 14 amino acids. V shed 4 bases and J 0 bases; nucleotides not matched to a gene: 0. Germline assignment: CDR1 SNHLY and CDR2 FYNNEI. CDR3 in DNA: TGTGCCAGCAGTGGGGACAGTAGCAATCAGCCCCAGCATTTT. It yields the protein CASSGDSSNQPQHF. Based on the CDR3 plus reference TRBV2 and TRBJ1-5, the full variable domain is EPEVTQTPSHQVTQMGQEVILRCVPISNHLYFYWYRQILGQKVEFLVSFYNNEISEKSEIFDDQFSVERPDGSNFTLKIRSTKLEDSAMYFCASSGDSSNQPQHFGDGTRLSIL.

V gene TRBV21-1 combines with J gene TRBJ2-3; the table's D call TRBD1 went unverified against the DNA. TRBV21-1 is labeled a pseudogene. The CDR3 sequence is 15 residues long. The chain's CDR3 is CASSKGDRGGDTQYF. The CDR3, as DNA: TGTGCCAGCAGCAAAGGCGACAGGGGTGGAGATACGCAGTATTTT.

The gene calls are TRBV7-9 and TRBJ2-4, with a weak D call TRBD1 (5 bases). This CDR3 region has 16 residues. Trimming took off 1 base at V and 1 base at J, with 11 bases between the two ends. CDR1 and CDR2 (germline): SEHNR, FQNEAQ (reference sequence). The CDR3 here is CASSLGRGLAKNIQYF. CDR3 DNA sequence: TGTGCCAGCAGCTTAGGAAGGGGTCTGGCCAAAAACATTCAGTACTTC.

The J gene is TRBJ2-7, the V gene TRBV30; D might be TRBD1 (5 bases). From germline, CDR1 is GTSNPN and CDR2 SVGIG (reference sequence). Trimming left V 4 bases short and J 0 bases short, with 19 bases between. CDR3 length: 16 amino acids. The CDR3 sequence: CAWTRNSAGISYEQYF. For the CDR3, the DNA is TGTGCCTGGACCCGTAATAGTGCAGGGATCTCCTACGAGCAGTACTTC. The complete variable domain, with remaining parts taken from reference TRBV30 and TRBJ2-7, reads SQTIHQWPATLVQPVGSPLSLECTVEGTSNPNLYWYRQAAGRGLQLLFYSVGIGQISSEVPQNLSASRPQDRQFILSSKKLLLSDSGFYLCAWTRNSAGISYEQYFGPGTRLTVT.

The V call is TRBV30, the J call TRBJ2-5; TRBD2 agrees at 7 bases. The CDR3 sequence is 14 residues long. J gave up 2 bases and V 1 base, and 4 bases lay outside the gene matches. Per the germline V gene, CDR1 is GTSNPN and CDR2 is SVGIG (reference sequence). The CDR3 nucleotides are TGTGCCTGGAGTGGGGGAGGGCAGCAAGAGACCCAGTACTTC. This sequence encodes CAWSGGGQQETQYF.

This clone has just one count. The chain has TRBV7-9 and TRBJ1-1; D gene unclear. CDR3 size: 13 residues. Trimming removed 5 bases from V and 0 bases from J, with 7 bases in between. Germline CDR1 SEHNR, CDR2 FQNEAQ (reference sequence). The CDR3 protein is CASSQEVNTEAFF. CDR3 in DNA: TGTGCCAGCAGCCAAGAGGTGAACACTGAAGCTTTCTTT.

This clone was seen once. The chain couples TRBV7-6 to TRBJ1-5; weak D call: TRBD1 (5 bases). Per the germline V gene, CDR1 is SGHVS and CDR2 is FNYEAQ. The CDR3 is 15 amino acids. Between the trimmed V and J ends, which lost 3 bases and 7 bases, there was a span of 16 bases. For the CDR3, the DNA is TGTGCCAGCAGCTTCATCGGCAGGGTGCGACAGCCCCAGCATTTT. The encoded protein is CASSFIGRVRQPQHF.

The sample holds one count of this clone. V and J are TRBV19 and TRBJ1-5; a weak D match, TRBD1 (5 bases). V lost 4 bases to trimming and J lost 5 bases, with 18 bases between them. Germline CDR1 reads LNHDA; CDR2 reads SQIVND (reference sequence). The CDR3 length is 16 residues. CDR3 loop: CASSTKPWQGDQPQHF. The CDR3 bases are TGTGCCAGTAGTACAAAACCTTGGCAGGGCGATCAGCCCCAGCATTTT. Looking up the rest from reference TRBV19 and TRBJ1-5 gives the full variable domain: DGGITQSPKYLFRKEGQNVTLSCEQNLNHDAMYWYRQDPGQGLRLIYYSQIVNDFQKGDIAEGYSVSREKKESFPLTVTSAQKNPTAFYLCASSTKPWQGDQPQHFGDGTRLSIL.

The chain uses TRBV10-3 and TRBJ1-6; no reliable D call. The CDR3 covers 14 residues. Trimming removed 4 bases at V and 9 bases at J, with 13 bases between. Germline CDR1 is ENHRY and CDR2 is SYGVKD. CDR3 residues: CAISGIQAGSPLHF. The DNA for the CDR3 is TGTGCCATCAGTGGGATCCAGGCGGGTTCACCCCTCCACTTT.

About this clone itself: The same CDR3 is also encoded by other DNA sequences in this sample. The chain carries TRBV5-6 and TRBJ1-1; the D gene is possibly TRBD1 (5 bases). Germline loops: CDR1 SGHDT, CDR2 YYEEEE. The CDR3 is made up of 14 amino acids. Trimming removed 1 base from V and 2 bases from J, with 9 bases in between. CDR3 residues: CASSLTGPNTEAFF. CDR3 bases: TGTGCCAGCAGCTTGACAGGCCCCAACACTGAAGCTTTCTTT.

V gene TRBV2 combines with J gene TRBJ1-1; D is unclear. Germline assignment: CDR1 SNHLY and CDR2 FYNNEI. The V gene lost 4 bases and the J gene lost 3 bases, with 9 bases spanning the gap. The CDR3 extends over 13 amino acids. CDR3 loop: CASSALEDTEAFF. CDR3 bases: TGTGCCAGCAGTGCCCTAGAAGACACTGAAGCTTTCTTT.

This clone was found once. This chain connects TRBV6-5 to TRBJ2-1; TRBD2 aligns across 11 bases. Germline V CDR1 and CDR2: MNHEY, SVGAGI. V lost 6 bases and J lost 5; bases outside the gene matches: 3. This CDR3 region has 14 residues. CDR3 residues: CASRGTSGDNEQFF. For the CDR3, the DNA is TGTGCCAGCAGGGGGACTAGCGGAGACAATGAGCAGTTCTTC.

This rearrangement joins TRBV20-1 to TRBJ2-1, with D perhaps TRBD2 (6 bases). The CDR3 runs to 15 residues. Per germline, CDR1 DFQATT and CDR2 SNEGSKA (reference sequence). Trimming took 3 bases from V and 0 from J, leaving 12 bases between them. CDR3 nucleotides: TGCAGTGCTAGTCGGGCGGGGCGCTCCTACAATGAGCAGTTCTTC. Its protein is CSASRAGRSYNEQFF.